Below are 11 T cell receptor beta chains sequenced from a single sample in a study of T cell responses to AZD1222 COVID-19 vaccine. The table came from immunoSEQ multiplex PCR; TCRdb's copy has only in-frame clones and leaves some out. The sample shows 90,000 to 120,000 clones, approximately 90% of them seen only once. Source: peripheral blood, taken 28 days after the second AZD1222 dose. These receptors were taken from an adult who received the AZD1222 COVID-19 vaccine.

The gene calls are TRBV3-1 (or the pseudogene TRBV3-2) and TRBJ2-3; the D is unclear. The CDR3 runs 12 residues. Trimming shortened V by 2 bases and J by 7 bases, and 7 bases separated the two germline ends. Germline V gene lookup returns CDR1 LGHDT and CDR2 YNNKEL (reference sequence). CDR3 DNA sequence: TGTGCCAGCAGCCAACTCGGATATACGCAGTATTTT. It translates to CASSQLGYTQYF.

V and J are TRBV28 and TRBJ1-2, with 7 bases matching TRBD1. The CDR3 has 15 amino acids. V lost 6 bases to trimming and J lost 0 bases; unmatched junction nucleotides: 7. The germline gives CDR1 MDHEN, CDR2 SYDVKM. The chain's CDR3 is CASSGGTVSNYGYTF. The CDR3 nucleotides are TGTGCCAGCAGCGGCGGGACAGTTTCTAACTATGGCTACACCTTC.

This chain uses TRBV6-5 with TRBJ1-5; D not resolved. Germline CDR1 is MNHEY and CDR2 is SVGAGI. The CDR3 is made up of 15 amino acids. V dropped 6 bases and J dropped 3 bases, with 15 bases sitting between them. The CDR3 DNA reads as TGTGCCAGCAGGGCAGACCTGGGTCCCAATCAGCCCCAGCATTTT. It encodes CASRADLGPNQPQHF.

CDR3 in DNA: TGTGCCAGCAGCGAGACTAGCGGGAGAGTTATCAATGAGCAGTTCTTC. This sequence encodes CASSETSGRVINEQFF. The V call is TRBV9, the J call TRBJ2-1; 12 bases align to TRBD2. The V and J ends lost 3 bases and 6 bases, in that order; junction bases with no gene match: 7. This CDR3 comprises 16 residues. CDR1 and CDR2 from the germline V gene are SGDLS and YYNGEE.

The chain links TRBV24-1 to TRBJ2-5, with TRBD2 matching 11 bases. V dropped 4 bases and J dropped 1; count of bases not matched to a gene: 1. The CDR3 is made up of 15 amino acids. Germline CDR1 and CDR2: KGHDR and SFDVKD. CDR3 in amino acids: CATSETSGAQETQYF. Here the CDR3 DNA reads TGTGCCACCAGTGAGACTAGCGGGGCCCAAGAGACCCAGTACTTC.

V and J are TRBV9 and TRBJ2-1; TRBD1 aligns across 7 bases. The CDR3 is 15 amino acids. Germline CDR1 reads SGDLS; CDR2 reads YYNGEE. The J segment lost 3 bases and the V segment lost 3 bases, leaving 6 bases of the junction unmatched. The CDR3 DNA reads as TGTGCCAGCAGCGAAGGGGGCGCCTACTACAATGAGCAGTTCTTC. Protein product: CASSEGGAYYNEQFF.

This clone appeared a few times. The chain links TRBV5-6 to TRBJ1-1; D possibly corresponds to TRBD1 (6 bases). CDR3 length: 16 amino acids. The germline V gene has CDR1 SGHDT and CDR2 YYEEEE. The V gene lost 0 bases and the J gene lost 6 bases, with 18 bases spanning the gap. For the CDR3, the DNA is TGTGCCAGCAGCTTGGCGGCAGGGGCGGAGGGCTCTGAAGCTTTCTTT. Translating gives CASSLAAGAEGSEAFF.

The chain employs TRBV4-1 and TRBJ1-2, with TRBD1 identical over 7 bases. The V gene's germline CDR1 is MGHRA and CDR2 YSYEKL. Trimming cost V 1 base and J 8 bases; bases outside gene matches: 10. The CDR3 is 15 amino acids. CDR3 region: CASSQARQGLGGYTF. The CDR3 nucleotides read TGCGCCAGCAGCCAAGCTCGACAGGGTTTAGGAGGCTACACCTTC.

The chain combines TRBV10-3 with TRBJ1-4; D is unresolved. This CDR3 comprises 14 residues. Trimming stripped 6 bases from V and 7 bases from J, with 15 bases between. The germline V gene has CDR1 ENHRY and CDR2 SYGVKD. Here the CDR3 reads CAISGGDRGEKLFF. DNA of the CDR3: TGTGCCATCAGCGGTGGGGATCGGGGTGAAAAACTGTTTTTT.

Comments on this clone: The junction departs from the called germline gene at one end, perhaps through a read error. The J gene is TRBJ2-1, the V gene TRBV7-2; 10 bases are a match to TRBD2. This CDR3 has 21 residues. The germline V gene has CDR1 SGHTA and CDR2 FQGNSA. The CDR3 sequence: CASSLAVRYLAGASSGNEQFF. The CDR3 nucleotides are TGTGCCAGCAGCCTAGCGGTTAGGTACCTAGCGGGGGCCTCCTCCGGCAATGAGCAGTTCTTC.

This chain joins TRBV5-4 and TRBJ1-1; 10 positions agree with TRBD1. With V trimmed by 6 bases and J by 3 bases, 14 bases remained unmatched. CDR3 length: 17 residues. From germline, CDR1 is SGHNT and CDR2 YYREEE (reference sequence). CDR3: CASTVTGGGLRDTEAFF. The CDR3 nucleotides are TGTGCCAGCACCGTGACAGGGGGCGGCCTCAGGGACACTGAAGCTTTCTTT. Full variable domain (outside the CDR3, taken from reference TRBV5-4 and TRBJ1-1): ETGVTQSPTHLIKTRGQQVTLRCSSQSGHNTVSWYQQALGQGPQFIFQYYREEENGRGNFPPRFSGLQFPNYSSELNVNALELDDSALYLCASTVTGGGLRDTEAFFGQGTRLTVV.